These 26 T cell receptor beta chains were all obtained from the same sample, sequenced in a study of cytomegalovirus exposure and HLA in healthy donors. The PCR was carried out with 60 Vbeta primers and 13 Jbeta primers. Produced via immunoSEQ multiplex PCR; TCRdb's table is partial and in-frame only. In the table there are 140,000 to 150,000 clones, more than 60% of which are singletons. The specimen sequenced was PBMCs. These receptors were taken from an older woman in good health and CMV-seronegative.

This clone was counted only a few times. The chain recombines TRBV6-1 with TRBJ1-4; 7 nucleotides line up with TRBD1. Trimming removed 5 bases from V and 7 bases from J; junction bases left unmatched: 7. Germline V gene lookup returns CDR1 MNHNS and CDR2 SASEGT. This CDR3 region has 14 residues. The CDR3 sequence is CASSTGERGEKLFF. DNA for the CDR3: TGTGCCAGCAGTACAGGGGAAAGGGGTGAAAAACTGTTTTTT.

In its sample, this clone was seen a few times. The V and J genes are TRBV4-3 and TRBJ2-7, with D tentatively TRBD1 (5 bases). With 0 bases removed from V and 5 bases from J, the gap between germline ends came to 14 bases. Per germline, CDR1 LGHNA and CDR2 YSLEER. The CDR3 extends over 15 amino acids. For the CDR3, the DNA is TGCGCCAGCAGCCAAGAAGCGCAGGGTTTCCACGAGCAGTACTTC. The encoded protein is CASSQEAQGFHEQYF.

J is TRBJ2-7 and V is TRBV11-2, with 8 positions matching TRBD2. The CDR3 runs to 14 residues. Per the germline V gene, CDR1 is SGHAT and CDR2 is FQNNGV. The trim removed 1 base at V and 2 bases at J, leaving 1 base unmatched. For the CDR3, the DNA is TGTGCCAGCAGCTTAGCGGGGGGGCCCTACGAGCAGTACTTC. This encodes CASSLAGGPYEQYF.

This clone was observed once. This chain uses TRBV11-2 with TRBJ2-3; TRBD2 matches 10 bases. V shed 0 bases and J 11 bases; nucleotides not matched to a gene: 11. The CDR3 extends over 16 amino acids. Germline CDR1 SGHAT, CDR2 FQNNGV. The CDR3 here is CASSLDRLAGALWQYF. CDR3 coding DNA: TGTGCCAGCAGCTTAGACCGCCTAGCGGGGGCCCTATGGCAGTATTTT.

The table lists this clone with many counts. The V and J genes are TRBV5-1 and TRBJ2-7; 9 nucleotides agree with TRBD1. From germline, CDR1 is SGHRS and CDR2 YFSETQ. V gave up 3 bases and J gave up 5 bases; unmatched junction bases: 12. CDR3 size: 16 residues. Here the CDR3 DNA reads TGCGCCAGCAGCTATAACGCCGGGACAGGGTCCCACGAGCAGTACTTC. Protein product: CASSYNAGTGSHEQYF.

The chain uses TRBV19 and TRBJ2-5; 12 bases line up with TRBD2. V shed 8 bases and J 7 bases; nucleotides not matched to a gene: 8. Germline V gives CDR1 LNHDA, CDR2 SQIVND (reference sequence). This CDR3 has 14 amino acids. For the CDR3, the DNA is TGTGCCAGTGCAGCTAGCGGGAGGGCCGGGACCCAGTACTTC. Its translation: CASAASGRAGTQYF.

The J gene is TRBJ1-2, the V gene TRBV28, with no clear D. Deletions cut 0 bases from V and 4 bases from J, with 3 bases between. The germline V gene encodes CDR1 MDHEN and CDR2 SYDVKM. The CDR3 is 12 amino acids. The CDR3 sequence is CASSLWSYGYTF. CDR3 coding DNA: TGTGCCAGCAGTTTATGGAGCTATGGCTACACCTTC.

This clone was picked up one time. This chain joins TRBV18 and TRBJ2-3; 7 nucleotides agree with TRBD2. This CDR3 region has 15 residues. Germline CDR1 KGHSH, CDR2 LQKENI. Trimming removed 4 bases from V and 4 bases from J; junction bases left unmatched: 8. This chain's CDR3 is CASSLWEGGADTQYF. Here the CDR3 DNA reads TGTGCCAGCTCACTCTGGGAGGGCGGGGCAGATACGCAGTATTTT.

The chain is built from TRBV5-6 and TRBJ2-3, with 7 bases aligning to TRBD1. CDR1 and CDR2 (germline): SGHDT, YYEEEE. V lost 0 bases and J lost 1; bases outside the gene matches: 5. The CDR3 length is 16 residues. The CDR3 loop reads CASSLGVGQGTDTQYF. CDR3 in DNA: TGTGCCAGCAGCTTGGGGGTCGGACAGGGCACAGATACGCAGTATTTT.

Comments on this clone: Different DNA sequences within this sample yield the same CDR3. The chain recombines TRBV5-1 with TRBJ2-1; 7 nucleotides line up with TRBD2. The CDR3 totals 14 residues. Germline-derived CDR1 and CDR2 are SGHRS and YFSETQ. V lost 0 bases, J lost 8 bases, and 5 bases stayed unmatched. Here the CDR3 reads CASSLEAGRDEQFF. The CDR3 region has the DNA TGCGCCAGCAGCTTGGAAGCGGGACGGGATGAGCAGTTCTTC.

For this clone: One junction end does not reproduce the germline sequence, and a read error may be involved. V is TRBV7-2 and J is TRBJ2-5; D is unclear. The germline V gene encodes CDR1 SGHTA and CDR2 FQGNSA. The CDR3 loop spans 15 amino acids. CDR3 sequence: CASSLMSSDQEAQYF. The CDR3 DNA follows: TGTGCCAGCAGCTTGATGAGCTCGGATCAAGAGGCCCAGTACTTC.

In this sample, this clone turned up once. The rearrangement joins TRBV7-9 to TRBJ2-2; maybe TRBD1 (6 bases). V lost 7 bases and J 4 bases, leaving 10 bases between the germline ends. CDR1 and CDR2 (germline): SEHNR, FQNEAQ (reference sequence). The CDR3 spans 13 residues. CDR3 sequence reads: CASTQGGTGELFF. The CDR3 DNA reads TGTGCCAGCACTCAAGGGGGCACCGGGGAGCTGTTTTTT.

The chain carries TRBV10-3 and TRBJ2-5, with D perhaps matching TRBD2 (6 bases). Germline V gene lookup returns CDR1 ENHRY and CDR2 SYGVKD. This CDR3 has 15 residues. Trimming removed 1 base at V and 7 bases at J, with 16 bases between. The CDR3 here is CAISEFTGGSGTQYF. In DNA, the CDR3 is TGTGCCATCAGTGAGTTTACCGGGGGAAGCGGGACCCAGTACTTC.

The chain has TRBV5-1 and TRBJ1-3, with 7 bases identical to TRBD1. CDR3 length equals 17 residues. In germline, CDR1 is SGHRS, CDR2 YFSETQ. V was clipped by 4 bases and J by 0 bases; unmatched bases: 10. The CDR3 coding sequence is TGCGCCAGCAGCGATACCGGGACAGCAATCTCTGGAAACACCATATATTTT. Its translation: CASSDTGTAISGNTIYF.

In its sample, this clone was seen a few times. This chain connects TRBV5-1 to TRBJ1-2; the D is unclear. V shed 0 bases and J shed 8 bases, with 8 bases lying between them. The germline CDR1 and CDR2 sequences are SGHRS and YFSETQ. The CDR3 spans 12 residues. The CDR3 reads CASSLDREGYTF. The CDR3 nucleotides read TGCGCCAGCAGCTTGGATCGGGAAGGCTACACCTTC.

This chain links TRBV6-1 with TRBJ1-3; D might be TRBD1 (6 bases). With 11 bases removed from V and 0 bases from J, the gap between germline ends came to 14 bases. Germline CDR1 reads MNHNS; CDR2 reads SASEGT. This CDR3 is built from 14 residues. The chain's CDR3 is CAGSRGASGNTIYF. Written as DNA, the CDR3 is TGTGCCGGTTCCCGGGGGGCCTCTGGAAACACCATATATTTT.

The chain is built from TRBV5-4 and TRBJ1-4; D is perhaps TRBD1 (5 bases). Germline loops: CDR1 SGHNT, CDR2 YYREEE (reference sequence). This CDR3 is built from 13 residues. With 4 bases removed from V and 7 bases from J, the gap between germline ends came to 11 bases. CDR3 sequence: CASSPPGVEKLFF. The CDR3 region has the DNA TGTGCCAGCAGCCCGCCGGGGGTTGAAAAACTGTTTTTT.

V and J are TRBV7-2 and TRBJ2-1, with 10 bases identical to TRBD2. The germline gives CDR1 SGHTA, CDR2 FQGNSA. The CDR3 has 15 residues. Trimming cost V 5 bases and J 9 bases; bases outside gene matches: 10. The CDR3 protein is CASSPGASGGREQFF. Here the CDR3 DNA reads TGTGCCAGCAGCCCCGGGGCTAGCGGGGGTCGTGAGCAGTTCTTC.

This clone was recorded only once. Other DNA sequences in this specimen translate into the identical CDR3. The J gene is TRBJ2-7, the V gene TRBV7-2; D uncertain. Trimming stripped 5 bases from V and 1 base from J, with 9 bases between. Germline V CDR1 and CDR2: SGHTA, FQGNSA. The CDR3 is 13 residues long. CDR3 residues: CASSPAVSYEQYF. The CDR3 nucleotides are TGTGCCAGCAGCCCGGCGGTATCCTACGAGCAGTACTTC. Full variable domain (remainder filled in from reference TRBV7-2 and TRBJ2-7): GAGVSQSPSNKVTEKGKDVELRCDPISGHTALYWYRQSLGQGLEFLIYFQGNSAPDKSGLPSDRFSAERTGGSVSTLTIQRTQQEDSAVYLCASSPAVSYEQYFGPGTRLTVT.

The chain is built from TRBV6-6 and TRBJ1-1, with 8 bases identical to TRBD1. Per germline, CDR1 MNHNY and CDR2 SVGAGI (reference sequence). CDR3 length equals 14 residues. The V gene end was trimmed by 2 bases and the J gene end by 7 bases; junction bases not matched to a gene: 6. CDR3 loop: CASSYGGQALEAFF. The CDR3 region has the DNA TGTGCCAGCAGTTACGGGGGACAGGCGCTTGAAGCTTTCTTT.

Here the CDR3 DNA reads TGTGCCAGTAGTGGGACAGGAGGACAGCACACTGAAGCTTTCTTT. Translation: CASSGTGGQHTEAFF. The chain is built from TRBV19 and TRBJ1-1; 8 bases line up with TRBD1. This CDR3 has 15 amino acids. CDR1 is LNHDA, CDR2 SQIVND, per germline (reference sequence). With 5 bases clipped from V and 3 bases from J, the junction kept 8 bases outside the gene matches.

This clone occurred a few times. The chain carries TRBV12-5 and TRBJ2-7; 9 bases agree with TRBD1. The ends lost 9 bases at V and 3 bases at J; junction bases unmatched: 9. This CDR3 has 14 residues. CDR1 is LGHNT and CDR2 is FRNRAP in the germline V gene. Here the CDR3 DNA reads TGTGCTAGCATGGGACAGGGTCTTATCTACGAGCAGTACTTC. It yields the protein CASMGQGLIYEQYF.

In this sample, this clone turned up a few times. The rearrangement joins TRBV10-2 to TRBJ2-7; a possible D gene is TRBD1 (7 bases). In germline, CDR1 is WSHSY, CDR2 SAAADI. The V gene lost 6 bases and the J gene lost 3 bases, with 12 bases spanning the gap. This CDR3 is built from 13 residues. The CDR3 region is CASSPGGNYEQYF. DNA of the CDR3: TGCGCCAGCAGCCCAGGGGGGAACTACGAGCAGTACTTC.

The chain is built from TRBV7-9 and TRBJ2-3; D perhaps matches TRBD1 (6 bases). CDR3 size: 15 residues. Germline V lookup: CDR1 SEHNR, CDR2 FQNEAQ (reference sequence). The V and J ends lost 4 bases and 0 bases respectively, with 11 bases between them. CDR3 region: CASSSTGTSTDTQYF. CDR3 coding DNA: TGTGCCAGCAGCTCGACAGGTACGAGCACAGATACGCAGTATTTT. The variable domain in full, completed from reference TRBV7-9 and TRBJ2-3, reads DTGVSQNPRHKITKRGQNVTFRCDPISEHNRLYWYRQTLGQGPEFLTYFQNEAQLEKSRLLSDRFSAERPKGSFSTLEIQRTEQGDSAMYLCASSSTGTSTDTQYFGPGTRLTVL.

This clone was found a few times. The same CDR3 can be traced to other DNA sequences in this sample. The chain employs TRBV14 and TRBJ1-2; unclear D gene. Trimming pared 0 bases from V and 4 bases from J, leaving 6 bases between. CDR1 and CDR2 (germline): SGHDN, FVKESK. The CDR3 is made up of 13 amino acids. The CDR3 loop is CASSQDYSYGYTF. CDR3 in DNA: TGTGCCAGCAGCCAAGATTACAGCTATGGCTACACCTTC.

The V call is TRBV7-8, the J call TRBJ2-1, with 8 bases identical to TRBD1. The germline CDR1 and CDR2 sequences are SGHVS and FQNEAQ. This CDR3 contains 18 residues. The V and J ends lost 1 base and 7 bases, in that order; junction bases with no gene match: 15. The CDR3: CASSLVGGPGQAGNEQFF. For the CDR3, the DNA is TGTGCCAGCAGCTTAGTCGGGGGCCCGGGACAGGCTGGGAATGAGCAGTTCTTC.